This entry is about one T cell receptor (beta chain). Its antigen is not yet known. Per-base qualities were not stored, and no clone one base away is much larger. This specimen comes from a study of cytomegalovirus exposure and HLA in healthy donors (dated by TCRdb to about 2017). Background for the entire study: An earlier analysis of roughly 610 of the donors reported about 260 Gb of sequence data and 117 million unique TCR beta sequences obtained from about 179 million T cells. About 280 gigabases of sequencing data and around 85 million unique TCR sequences made up an early release that covered nearly 650 HLA-typed donors. The genetic ancestry cluster associated with self-reported Caucasian donors included 81% of the approximately 400 genotyped donors. The aim of the study was to test whether cataloging public T cell receptors could identify signatures of past pathogen exposure. The T cell repertoires of 666 subjects were profiled by immunosequencing and related to cytomegalovirus serostatus. Along with the approximately 650-subject first cohort, a separate validation cohort of over a hundred different subjects was used. High-throughput TCR immunosequencing, statistical association of individual TCRs with disease status, and machine learning were combined to predict cytomegalovirus infection status. To study patterns of TCR occurrence, a later analysis re-analyzed previously published TCR beta repertoires from 666 donors and added high-resolution HLA genotyping. In the later analysis, no new phenotypic data were used to find candidate immune exposures; instead, reliance was placed on TCR beta sequences and their occurrence across donors. To decide whether each TCR beta V gene segment behaved as functional or pseudogenic, an earlier analysis of approximately 600 of the donors relied on high-throughput TCR beta sequencing. Donor age, sex, ethnicity and CMV serostatus were compiled together with the repertoire data. In a later genetic analysis, genome-wide SNP genotypes for about 55% of the 666 donors were used, and that subset was treated as a discovery cohort. All discovery cohort repertoires had been generated using a single sequencing platform. Class I and class II HLA loci were covered by the typing at four-digit resolution. Typing coverage varied by locus: about 620-630 donors for A, B, C, DRB1 and DQB1; 500 to 550 for DQA1; about 600 for DPA1; under 490 for DPB1. Roughly five DR-DQ haplotypes were treated as single units for association and clustering because of strong linkage in the cohort. Across approximately 420 genotyped donors of the cohort, an average of about 200,000 unique TCR beta nucleotide sequences per donor were sequenced, and approximately 19% of those sequences were non-productive. Summary of the overall study and its limitations: Broadly in line with IMGT annotations, most TCR beta V segments showed up in productive rearrangements about 87% or about 30% of the time in an earlier analysis of 587 of the donors. Specific HLA alleles were associated with 15,000 to 20,000 TCR beta sequences at a false discovery rate of 0.05 in a later analysis. Correlated functional status among segregating V segments might reflect linkage disequilibrium, but an unknown experimental factor could not be ruled out. According to a later analysis, most CMV-associated TCR beta chains appeared to be HLA-restricted, and the HLA associations seemed to be driven largely by CMV exposure. The only immune exposure information available for the cohort was CMV serostatus. In a later analysis, HLA-associated TCR beta chains were found to be more clonally expanded and to have lower generation probabilities than equally common non-associated chains. According to a later genetic analysis, donors in an Asian-associated ancestry cluster had fewer N-insertions in productive TCRs than the approximately 690-donor mean. While some public TCRs were present in many individuals, most TCR sequences turned up only very rarely across donors. Presence/absence analyses assumed roughly uniform sequencing depth across donors, an assumption that may not hold. Roughly 15 rarely observed V segments, including chromosome 9 orphons, were excluded from the earlier analysis of several hundred of the donors because counts were too low. It was suggested by the authors that the approach could potentially be generalized to other disease states and immunological phenotypes. In a later genetic analysis, a missense DCLRE1C variant was associated with V-gene and J-gene trimming of TCR beta chains, and the association was replicated in an independent cohort. Because some donors lacked HLA typing at each locus, the association tests relied only on the typed subset. According to a later analysis, parvovirus B19, influenza, CMV and Epstein-Barr virus appeared linked to several top co-occurrence clusters. The classifier was reported to diagnose cytomegalovirus status with high specificity and sensitivity in both the original and validation cohorts. This cohort had only TCR beta chains sequenced, and the lack of alpha or paired-chain data limited which features could be detected. In vitro tests confirmed that a few of the cytomegalovirus-associated TCR beta chains recognize cytomegalovirus antigens. A further reported finding was that TCR beta sequences accurately predicted the HLA-A and HLA-B alleles for most subjects in the first cohort. A group of highly shared sequence variants was considered likely to be a technical artifact of the sequencing pipeline. When HLA alleles, especially DR and DQ, strongly co-occurred, TCR associations were difficult to assign to individual alleles. A total of 164 TCR beta chains were listed by the study as associated with cytomegalovirus. In a later analysis, TCR association rates were found to vary across HLA loci, with the most associated TCRs seen for DRB1 alleles and the fewest for HLA-C alleles.

The cohort comprised several hundred healthy bone marrow donors. Cohort members were all nominally healthy when sampled, although unrecorded immune exposures were likely present. The donor was CMV seronegative and was included in the group of several hundred seronegative cohort members. Each donor provided a peripheral blood sample, and peripheral blood mononuclear cells were used for TCR beta sequencing. Genomic DNA extraction from the blood cell samples was performed with the Qiagen DNeasy Blood Extraction Kit. The receptor library was made with the immunoSEQ multiplex PCR assay. The multiplex PCR relied on a mix of 60 forward primers for TCR Vbeta segments and 13 reverse primers for TCR Jbeta segments. The CDR3 region of rearranged TCR beta genes was amplified from genomic DNA by a multiplex PCR assay. The Illumina HiSeq System was used to sequence the amplified TCR beta libraries as 87-base-pair reads. In the paper's pipeline: A later analysis counted some 80 million unique TCR beta chains across the approximately 700 repertoires, and some 12 million of these chains were shared by at least two donors. Raw reads were error-corrected and collapsed into unique sequences by a nearest-neighbor algorithm in which closely related sequences were merged to remove PCR and sequencing errors. To assign V, D and J gene segments, CDR3 sequences were aligned to IMGT reference sequences. For a sequence to be retained, at least a six-nucleotide match to both a V gene segment and a J gene segment was required. Rearrangements were classified as productive when the CDR3 lacked stop codons and remained in frame with V and J, and all other rearrangements were classified as non-productive. CDR3 was defined by IMGT convention, running from the second conserved V-encoded cysteine to the conserved J-encoded phenylalanine. The earlier analysis of about 560 of the donors excluded any sequence lacking an unambiguous match to a single V gene segment. An earlier analysis of fewer than 750 of the donors called V segments functional above 56.7% productive rearrangements and segregating when the between-donor standard deviation exceeded 5%. A statistical classification framework was built for diagnosing cytomegalovirus status from the catalog of TCR beta chain sequences. V and J gene assignment, in a later analysis, came from comparing TCR nucleotide sequences with IMGT/GENE-DB human TR gene sequences. A later analysis assigned CDR3 sequences and most-parsimonious VDJ recombination scenarios with the TCRdist pipeline. In a later analysis, every TCR beta chain was defined by the combination of its CDR3 amino acid sequence and its V-gene family, and reads without a unique V-gene family were dropped. To address suspected cross-contamination and a sequencing artifact, a later analysis removed 592 highly shared, low-generation-probability nucleotide sequences. In a later analysis, a clonal expansion index for each public chain was calculated from normalized within-repertoire ranks of inferred template counts. A later analysis computed generation probabilities with a VDJ recombination model fitted to out-of-frame rearrangements, and checked the results against IGoR. In a later analysis, TCR-TCR, TCR-HLA and TCR-CMV co-occurrence was scored with hypergeometric tests, and a repertoire-size bias correction was applied to TCR pairs. False discovery rates were estimated in a later analysis by permuting HLA or CMV assignments 20 times. In a later analysis, co-occurring TCRs were grouped with DBSCAN, and TCRdist sequence similarity was added when clustering was performed within HLA-allele-positive subsets. Co-occurrence clustering excluded repertoires with fewer than 30,000 or more than 120,000 public chains, plus five with anomalous nucleotide sharing. Here the immuneACCESS table is served through TCRdb, limited to in-frame sequences with V and J called. Missing clones are a known gap in these copies; in checked studies unresolved V genes cover under half, and the rest lacks a known reason. V and J calls and clone size come straight from that table; D and trimming were deduced from the DNA. The sample data list 130,000 or so clones, and roughly 78% of these were observed just once. 5% to 5.5% of the sample goes to the ten largest clones.

The receptor comes from a man aged 30 to 39 in good health and CMV-seronegative. The sequencing sample was made of PBMCs.

This receptor has the CDR3 CASSGSGGSTDTQYF. The DNA sequence is as follows: TGTGCCAGTAGTGGAAGCGGGGGTAGTACAGATACGCAGTATTTT. The chain uses TRBV19 and TRBJ2-3, and TRBD2 aligns with 8 junction nucleotides. V is trimmed back by 5 bases and J by 3 bases, and the junction contains 7 bases that no gene match accounts for. The CDR3 holds 15 amino acids from the cysteine to the phenylalanine. This entry keeps only the CDR3 DNA: 45 bases, framed from base 1. Reading the germline V gene (reference sequence) gives CDR1 LNHDA and CDR2 SQIVND.